This T cell receptor (beta chain) emerged from a study of cytomegalovirus exposure and HLA in healthy donors (TCRdb year 2017). Broadly, across the study: According to an earlier analysis of 587 of the donors, about 190 million T cells yielded roughly 110 million unique TCR beta sequences and around 300 Gb of sequence data. Both class I and class II loci were covered by HLA typing, at four-digit resolution. Typing coverage varied by locus: roughly 620-640 donors for A, B, C, DRB1 and DQB1; approximately 500 for DQA1; approximately 610 for DPA1; more than 450 for DPB1. The study aimed to test whether signatures of past pathogen exposure could be identified by cataloging public T cell receptors. Among some 400 genotyped donors of the cohort, an average of roughly 230,000 unique TCR beta nucleotide sequences was sequenced per donor, of which 15% to 20% were non-productive. An early release covering roughly 580 HLA-typed donors comprised 250 to 350 gigabases of sequencing data and around 86 million unique TCR sequences. All discovery cohort repertoires had been generated using a single sequencing platform. The study used immunosequencing to profile the T cell repertoires of several hundred subjects and linked those repertoires to cytomegalovirus serostatus. In a later analysis, previously published TCR beta repertoires from 666 donors were re-analyzed and high-resolution HLA genotyping was added so that TCR occurrence patterns could be studied. The study combined high-throughput TCR immunosequencing, statistical association of individual TCRs with disease status, and machine learning to predict cytomegalovirus infection status. Donor age, sex, ethnicity and CMV serostatus were compiled together with the repertoire data. To decide whether each TCR beta V gene segment behaved as functional or pseudogenic, an earlier analysis of some 600 of the donors relied on high-throughput TCR beta sequencing. In a later genetic analysis, genome-wide SNP genotypes for about 65% of the 666 donors were used, and that subset was treated as a discovery cohort. Of the roughly 400 genotyped donors, approximately 83% fell in the genetic ancestry cluster associated with self-reported Caucasian donors. Besides the first cohort of 550 to 750 subjects, a separate validation cohort made up of over 100 different subjects was used. Rather than drawing on any new phenotypic data, the later analysis identified candidate immune exposures from TCR beta sequences and the way those sequences occurred across donors. Roughly five DR-DQ haplotypes were handled as single units for association and clustering because linkage in the cohort was strong.

The method behind the library was the immunoSEQ multiplex PCR assay. The multiplex PCR relied on a mix of 60 forward primers for TCR Vbeta segments and 13 reverse primers for TCR Jbeta segments. Amplification of the CDR3 region of rearranged TCR beta genes was performed with a multiplex PCR assay on genomic DNA. The Illumina HiSeq System was used to sequence the amplified TCR beta libraries as 87-base-pair reads. The original pipeline was this. In a later analysis, roughly 80 million unique TCR beta chains were counted across the approximately 670 repertoires, and about 9.9 million of these chains were shared by at least two donors. Raw reads were error-corrected and collapsed into unique sequences with a nearest-neighbor algorithm that merged closely related sequences to remove PCR and sequencing errors. V, D and J gene segments were assigned by aligning CDR3 sequences to IMGT reference sequences. For a sequence to be retained, a match of at least six nucleotides to both a V gene segment and a J gene segment was required. Rearrangements were classified as productive when the CDR3 lacked stop codons and remained in frame with V and J, and all other rearrangements were classified as non-productive. Following IMGT convention, CDR3 was defined as the stretch from the second conserved V-encoded cysteine to the conserved J-encoded phenylalanine. Sequences without an unambiguous match to a single V gene segment were excluded from the earlier analysis of 450 to 750 of the donors. In an earlier analysis of 500 to 750 of the donors, V segments were called functional above 56.7% productive rearrangements and were called segregating when the between-donor standard deviation exceeded 5%. A statistical classification framework was built to diagnose cytomegalovirus status from the catalog of TCR beta chain sequences. In a later analysis, TCR nucleotide sequences were compared against IMGT/GENE-DB human TR gene sequences so that V and J genes could be assigned. Using the TCRdist pipeline, a later analysis assigned CDR3 sequences along with most-parsimonious VDJ recombination scenarios. In a later analysis, every TCR beta chain was defined by the combination of its CDR3 amino acid sequence and its V-gene family, and reads without a unique V-gene family were dropped. In a later analysis, 450 to 600 highly shared, low-generation-probability nucleotide sequences were removed to address suspected cross-contamination and a sequencing artifact. A later analysis calculated a clonal expansion index for each public chain from normalized within-repertoire ranks of inferred template counts. In a later analysis, generation probabilities were computed using a VDJ recombination model fitted to out-of-frame rearrangements, and the results were checked against IGoR. In a later analysis, hypergeometric tests were used to score TCR-TCR, TCR-HLA and TCR-CMV co-occurrence, with a repertoire-size bias correction applied to TCR pairs. A later analysis estimated false discovery rates by permuting HLA or CMV assignments 20 times. In a later analysis, co-occurring TCRs were grouped using DBSCAN, and TCRdist sequence similarity was added for clustering within HLA-allele-positive subsets. For co-occurrence clustering, repertoires with fewer than 30,000 or more than 120,000 public chains were excluded, along with five repertoires with anomalous nucleotide sharing. The table comes from immuneACCESS by way of TCRdb, which keeps in-frame sequences with V and J called. Part of the clones is missing from these tables; in studies checked, under half for an unresolved V gene and the rest for unknown reasons. V and J calls and clone size come straight from that table; D and trimming were deduced from the DNA. This sample lists 150,000 to 200,000 clones; around 80% were detected once. Of the sample, around 1.9% falls within the top ten clones.

Including cysteine and phenylalanine, the CDR3 has 14 amino acids. The sequence is cut down to CDR3 DNA, 42 bases in frame from base 1. CDR1 and CDR2, per the germline V gene, are SNHLY and FYNNEI. V loses 2 bases, J loses 10 bases, and the germline ends lie 12 bases apart. Study-level results and caveats: An earlier analysis of some 590 of the donors showed that most TCR beta V segments appeared in productive rearrangements either about 87% or about 30% of the time, which broadly matched IMGT annotations. Specific HLA alleles were associated with 15,000 to 20,000 TCR beta sequences at a false discovery rate of 0.05 in a later analysis. V-gene and J-gene trimming of TCR beta chains was associated with a missense DCLRE1C variant in a later genetic analysis, and the association was replicated in an independent cohort. It was suggested by the authors that the approach could potentially be generalized to other disease states and immunological phenotypes. A later analysis found that most CMV-associated TCR beta chains appeared HLA-restricted, with HLA associations seemingly driven largely by CMV exposure. Across donors, most TCR sequences were observed very rarely, whereas some public TCRs were present in many individuals. The study gave a list of about 150 TCR beta chains associated with cytomegalovirus. A further reported finding was that TCR beta sequences accurately predicted the HLA-A and HLA-B alleles for most subjects in the first cohort. HLA typing was unavailable for some donors at each locus, so association tests used only the typed subset. The sequencing pipeline was judged likely to have produced a cluster of highly shared sequence variants as a technical artifact. This cohort had only TCR beta chains sequenced, and the lack of alpha or paired-chain data limited which features could be detected. In a later genetic analysis, fewer N-insertions in productive TCRs were reported among donors in an Asian-associated ancestry cluster than the approximately 670-donor mean. Because counts were too low, roughly 18 rarely observed V segments, including chromosome 9 orphons, were left out of the earlier analysis of 500 to 750 of the donors. Several of the top co-occurrence clusters appeared to be linked to parvovirus B19, influenza, CMV and Epstein-Barr virus, according to a later analysis. Some IMGT-functional V segments, including TRBV6-2 and TRBV6-3, could not be told apart with the 87-base-pair reads, so those segments were excluded. In a later analysis, the rate of TCR association differed among HLA loci, with DRB1 alleles having the most associated TCRs and HLA-C alleles having the fewest. When HLA alleles, especially DR and DQ, strongly co-occurred, attributing TCR associations to individual alleles was difficult. Roughly uniform sequencing depth across donors was assumed in presence/absence analyses, although this assumption may not hold. In both the original and validation cohorts, the classifier was reported to diagnose cytomegalovirus status with high specificity and sensitivity. CMV serostatus was the only immune exposure information available for the cohort. In a later analysis, HLA-associated TCR beta chains showed more clonal expansion and lower generation probabilities than non-associated chains that were equally common. A few of the identified cytomegalovirus-associated TCR beta chains were confirmed in vitro to be specific for cytomegalovirus antigens. Linkage disequilibrium might explain the correlated functional status among segregating V segments, but an unknown experimental factor could not be excluded.

In total, more than 500 healthy bone marrow donors made up the cohort. Cohort members were all nominally healthy when sampled, although unrecorded immune exposures were likely present. The donor was CMV seropositive and was included in the group of 289 seropositive cohort members. Every donor gave a peripheral blood sample, and the peripheral blood mononuclear cells from that sample were used for TCR beta sequencing. The Qiagen DNeasy Blood Extraction Kit was used to extract genomic DNA from the blood cell samples. A word on this clone: Its antigen has not been determined. Base quality data are lacking; no much larger clone is found one base away.

Recombination connected TRBV2 to TRBJ1-6; the D segment could be TRBD1, given 5 matching bases. This clonotype was sampled from a woman younger than 30 in good health and CMV-seropositive. The sequenced material came from PBMCs. CDR3 protein: CASSEYRLESPLHF. Read as DNA, the sequence is TGTGCCAGCAGTGAATACAGGTTAGAGTCACCCCTCCACTTT.